These 13 T cell receptor beta chains originate from one sample sequenced in a study of OX40 agonist ivuxolimab in advanced cancers. Sequenced by immunoSEQ multiplex PCR; TCRdb stores in-frame clones only, minus some. The repertoire consists of over 35,000 clones, with 70% to 85% occurring once and the leading ten covering approximately 25%. The sequencing used CD4+ or CD8+ T cells sorted from blood, collected in a trial of the OX40 agonist ivuxolimab. The receptors stem from an adult with an advanced solid tumor such as melanoma, head and neck, liver or kidney cancer.

The rearrangement joins TRBV9 to TRBJ2-1; 9 bases line up with TRBD2. The trim removed 3 bases at V and 9 bases at J, leaving 10 bases unmatched. The CDR3 covers 15 residues. Germline CDR1 SGDLS, CDR2 YYNGEE. The CDR3 sequence is CASSETSGDGFEQFF. The CDR3 DNA sequence: TGTGCCAGCAGCGAGACTAGCGGAGACGGGTTTGAGCAGTTCTTC. The entire variable domain, with the rest obtained from reference TRBV9 and TRBJ2-1, is as follows: DSGVTQTPKHLITATGQRVTLRCSPRSGDLSVYWYQQSLDQGLQFLIQYYNGEERAKGNILERFSAQQFPDLHSELNLSSLELGDSALYFCASSETSGDGFEQFFGPGTRLTVL.

A single count supports this clone. CDR3 sequence reads: CASSETTRRGPSYGYTF. CDR3 DNA: TGTGCCAGCAGCGAAACCACACGGCGGGGGCCTAGCTATGGCTACACCTTC. The chain combines TRBV2 with TRBJ1-2; D possibly corresponds to TRBD1 (6 bases). This CDR3 contains 17 residues. Trimming shortened V by 6 bases and J by 4 bases, and 24 bases separated the two germline ends. Germline CDR1 is SNHLY and CDR2 is FYNNEI.

The rearrangement uses TRBV27 and TRBJ2-1, with TRBD2 matching over 14 bases. V lost 3 bases to trimming and J lost 0 bases; unmatched junction nucleotides: 1. Germline CDR1 is MNHEY and CDR2 is SMNVEV (reference sequence). CDR3 length: 17 residues. The CDR3 loop is CASSLGTSGSSYNEQFF. The CDR3 DNA is TGTGCCAGCAGTTTGGGGACTAGCGGGAGCTCCTACAATGAGCAGTTCTTC.

CDR3 coding DNA: TGTGCCAGCAGTTTACCGGTAGCGGGATCCCCGCAGTACTTC. Its protein is CASSLPVAGSPQYF. The chain couples TRBV27 to TRBJ2-7; 8 bases are a match to TRBD2. The germline V gene encodes CDR1 MNHEY and CDR2 SMNVEV (reference sequence). Germline trimming cut 2 bases from V and 9 bases from J; bases unmatched to any gene: 9. CDR3 length equals 14 residues.

The chain employs TRBV29-1 and TRBJ2-4, with D possibly TRBD1 on 7 matching bases. The CDR3 totals 11 residues. Trimming left V 7 bases short and J 7 bases short, with 11 bases between. The germline V gene has CDR1 SQVTM and CDR2 ANQGSEA. Written as DNA, the CDR3 is TGCAGCGGGGGGGACAGCAACATTCAGTACTTC. Translated: CSGGDSNIQYF.

This chain joins TRBV4-1 and TRBJ2-7; 7 nucleotides match TRBD1. The CDR3 runs 14 residues. Looked up from germline, CDR1 is MGHRA and CDR2 is YSYEKL. Germline trimming cut 0 bases from V and 6 bases from J; bases unmatched to any gene: 5. The CDR3 spells CASSQDLAGGEQYF. The CDR3, as DNA: TGCGCCAGCAGCCAAGACCTAGCAGGGGGCGAGCAGTACTTC.

This clone showed up just a few times. This chain uses TRBV7-9 with TRBJ1-5; D might be TRBD1 (6 bases). Germline CDR1 reads SEHNR; CDR2 reads FQNEAQ (reference sequence). This CDR3 has 12 amino acids. The V gene lost 5 bases and the J gene lost 8 bases, with 10 bases spanning the gap. The DNA of the CDR3 is TGTGCCAGCAGCGAGGACAGCGAGCCCCAGCATTTT. This translates into CASSEDSEPQHF.

J is TRBJ2-3 and V is TRBV7-2; D call uncertain. Trimming stripped 5 bases from V and 0 bases from J, with 12 bases between. CDR1 and CDR2 (germline): SGHTA, FQGNSA. This CDR3 comprises 15 residues. In DNA form, the CDR3 reads TGTGCCAGCAGCCTCCGTCAAACTAGCACAGATACGCAGTATTTT. Its protein is CASSLRQTSTDTQYF.

Concerning this clone: The same CDR3 is also encoded by other DNA sequences in this sample. The chain recombines TRBV19 with TRBJ2-7, with TRBD2 as a possible D gene (5 bases). CDR3 length: 13 residues. The germline CDR1 and CDR2 sequences are LNHDA and SQIVND (reference sequence). Trimming took 2 bases from V and 2 from J, leaving 7 bases between them. Here the CDR3 reads CASSITGAYEQYF. Here the CDR3 DNA reads TGTGCCAGTAGTATAACCGGGGCCTACGAGCAGTACTTC.

The chain couples TRBV15 to TRBJ1-5, with D maybe TRBD1 (5 bases). Trimming took 5 bases from V and 0 from J, leaving 23 bases between them. The CDR3 spans 19 residues. CDR1 is LNHNV and CDR2 is YYDKDF in the germline V gene (reference sequence). The CDR3 coding sequence is TGTGCCACCAGCGTTACCGGGACGGAAGTTTTTAATAGCAATCAGCCCCAGCATTTT. It yields the protein CATSVTGTEVFNSNQPQHF.

The chain couples TRBV7-9 to TRBJ2-3; 8 bases are shared with TRBD2. The CDR3 loop spans 16 amino acids. V gave up 0 bases and J gave up 2 bases; unmatched junction bases: 4. Per the germline V gene, CDR1 is SEHNR and CDR2 is FQNEAQ (reference sequence). CDR3 coding DNA: TGTGCCAGCAGCTTAGCGAAGCGGGAGCCCACAGATACGCAGTATTTT. Residues: CASSLAKREPTDTQYF.

This clone appeared a few times. The CDR3 is CASSLRTGRGNQPQHF. CDR3 in DNA: TGTGCCAGCAGCCTCCGGACAGGGAGGGGCAATCAGCCCCAGCATTTT. The chain links TRBV7-2 to TRBJ1-5, with 8 bases fitting TRBD1. The CDR3 has 16 residues. The germline V gene encodes CDR1 SGHTA and CDR2 FQGNSA. The V and J ends lost 5 bases and 2 bases, in that order; junction bases with no gene match: 8.

This chain uses TRBV7-3 with TRBJ2-5, with 10 bases matching TRBD1. The CDR3 length is 15 residues. Germline CDR1 is SGHTA and CDR2 is FQGTGA. V was pared by 4 bases and J by 4 bases, with 6 bases of the junction left unmatched. For the CDR3, the DNA is TGTGCCAGCAGCTCCAGGACAGGGGGATCAGAGACCCAGTACTTC. It encodes CASSSRTGGSETQYF.